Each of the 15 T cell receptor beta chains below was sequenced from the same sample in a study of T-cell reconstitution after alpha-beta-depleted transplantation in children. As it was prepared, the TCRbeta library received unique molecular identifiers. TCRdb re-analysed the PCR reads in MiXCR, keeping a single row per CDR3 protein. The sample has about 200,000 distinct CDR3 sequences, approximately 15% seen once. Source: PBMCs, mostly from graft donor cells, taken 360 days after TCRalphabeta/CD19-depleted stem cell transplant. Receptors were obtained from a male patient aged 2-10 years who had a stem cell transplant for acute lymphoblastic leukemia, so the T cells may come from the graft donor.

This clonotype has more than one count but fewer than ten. This chain's CDR3 is CSVEDPDEAFF. The CDR3 DNA is TGCAGCGTTGAAGATCCGGATGAAGCTTTCTTT. J is TRBJ1-1 and V is TRBV29-1; D is uncertain. CDR1 and CDR2 (germline): SQVTM, ANQGSEA. This CDR3 is 11 amino acids long. Trimming removed 0 bases at V and 7 bases at J, with 6 bases between.

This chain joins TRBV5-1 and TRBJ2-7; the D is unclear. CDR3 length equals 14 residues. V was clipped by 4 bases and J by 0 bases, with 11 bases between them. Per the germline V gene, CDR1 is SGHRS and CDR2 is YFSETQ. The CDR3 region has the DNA TGCGCCAGCAGCCGTGAATTCGTCTCCTACGAGCAGTACTTC. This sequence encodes CASSREFVSYEQYF.

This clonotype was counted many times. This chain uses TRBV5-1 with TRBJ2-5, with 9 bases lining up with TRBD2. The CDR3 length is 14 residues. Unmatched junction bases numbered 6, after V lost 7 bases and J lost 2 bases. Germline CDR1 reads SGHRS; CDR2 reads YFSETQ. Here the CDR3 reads CASRPGLAQETQYF. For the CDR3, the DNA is TGCGCCAGCCGCCCGGGACTAGCTCAAGAGACCCAGTACTTC.

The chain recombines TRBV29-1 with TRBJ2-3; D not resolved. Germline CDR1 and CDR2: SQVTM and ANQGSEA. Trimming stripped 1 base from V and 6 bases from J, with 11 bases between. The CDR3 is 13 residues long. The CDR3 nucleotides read TGCAGCGTTGAAGTAGTAGGTTCCGATACGCAGTATTTT. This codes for CSVEVVGSDTQYF.

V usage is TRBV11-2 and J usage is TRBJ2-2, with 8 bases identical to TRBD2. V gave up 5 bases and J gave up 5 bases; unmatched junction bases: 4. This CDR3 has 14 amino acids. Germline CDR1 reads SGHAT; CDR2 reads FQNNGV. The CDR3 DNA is TGTGCCAGCAGCGTAGCGGGAATTACCGGGGAGCTGTTTTTT. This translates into CASSVAGITGELFF. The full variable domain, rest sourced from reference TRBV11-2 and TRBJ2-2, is EAGVAQSPRYKIIEKRQSVAFWCNPISGHATLYWYQQILGQGPKLLIQFQNNGVVDDSQLPKDRFSAERLKGVDSTLKIQPAKLEDSAVYLCASSVAGITGELFFGEGSRLTVL.

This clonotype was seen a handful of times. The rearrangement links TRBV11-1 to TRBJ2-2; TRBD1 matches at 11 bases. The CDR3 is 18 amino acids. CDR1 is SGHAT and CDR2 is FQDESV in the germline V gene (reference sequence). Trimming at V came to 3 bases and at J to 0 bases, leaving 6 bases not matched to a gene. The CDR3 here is CASSFPRTGGSNTGELFF. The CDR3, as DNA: TGTGCCAGCAGCTTCCCTCGGACAGGGGGCTCGAACACCGGGGAGCTGTTTTTT.

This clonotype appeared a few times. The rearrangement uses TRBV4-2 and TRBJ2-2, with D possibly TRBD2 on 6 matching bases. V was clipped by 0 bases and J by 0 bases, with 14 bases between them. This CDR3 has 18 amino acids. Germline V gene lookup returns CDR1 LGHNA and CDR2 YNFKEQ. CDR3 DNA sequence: TGTGCCAGCAGCCAAGATCTCGGAGGGCTGGCGAACACCGGGGAGCTGTTTTTT. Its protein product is CASSQDLGGLANTGELFF.

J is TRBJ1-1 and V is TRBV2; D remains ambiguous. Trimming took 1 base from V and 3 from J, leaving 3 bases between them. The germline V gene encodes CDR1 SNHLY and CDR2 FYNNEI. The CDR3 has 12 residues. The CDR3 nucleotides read TGTGCCAGCAGTGAAGGAGACACTGAAGCTTTCTTT. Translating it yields CASSEGDTEAFF.

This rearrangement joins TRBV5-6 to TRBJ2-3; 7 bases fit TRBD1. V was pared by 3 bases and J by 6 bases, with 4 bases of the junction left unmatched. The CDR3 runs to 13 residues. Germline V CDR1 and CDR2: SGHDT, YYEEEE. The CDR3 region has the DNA TGTGCCAGCAGCTATACAGGGGCGGATACGCAGTATTTT. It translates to CASSYTGADTQYF.

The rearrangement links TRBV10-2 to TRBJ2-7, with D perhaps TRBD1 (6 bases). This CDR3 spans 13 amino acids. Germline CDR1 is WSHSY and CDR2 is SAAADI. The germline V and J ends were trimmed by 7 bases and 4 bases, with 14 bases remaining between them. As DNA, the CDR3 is TGCGCCAGCATTCCGCTCCAGGGGTACGAGCAGTACTTC. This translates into CASIPLQGYEQYF.

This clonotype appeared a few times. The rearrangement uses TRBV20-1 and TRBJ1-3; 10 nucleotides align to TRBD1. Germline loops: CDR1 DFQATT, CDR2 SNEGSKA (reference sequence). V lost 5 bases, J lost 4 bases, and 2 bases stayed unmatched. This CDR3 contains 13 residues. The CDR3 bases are TGCAGTGCTGACAGGGGGCCCGGAAACACCATATATTTT. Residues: CSADRGPGNTIYF.

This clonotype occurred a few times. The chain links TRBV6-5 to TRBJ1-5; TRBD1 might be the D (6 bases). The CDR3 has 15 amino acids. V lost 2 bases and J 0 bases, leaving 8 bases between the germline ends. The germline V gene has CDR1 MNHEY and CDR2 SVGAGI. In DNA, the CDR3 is TGTGCCAGCAGTTACGGACAGTATAGCAATCAGCCCCAGCATTTT. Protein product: CASSYGQYSNQPQHF.

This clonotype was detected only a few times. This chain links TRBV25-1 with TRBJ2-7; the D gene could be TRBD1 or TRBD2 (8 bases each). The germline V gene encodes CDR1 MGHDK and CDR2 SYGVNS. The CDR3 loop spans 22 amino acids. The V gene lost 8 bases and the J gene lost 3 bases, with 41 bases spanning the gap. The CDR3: CASPDRVETLAGRVRCGYEQYF. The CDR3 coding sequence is TGTGCCAGCCCGGACAGGGTGGAAACATTAGCGGGACGAGTACGCTGTGGCTACGAGCAGTACTTC.

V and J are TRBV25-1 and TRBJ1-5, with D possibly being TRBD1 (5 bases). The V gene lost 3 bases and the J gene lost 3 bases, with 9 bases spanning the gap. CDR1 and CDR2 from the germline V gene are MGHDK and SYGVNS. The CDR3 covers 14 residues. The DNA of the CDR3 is TGTGCCAGCAGTGACACAGGTTCCAATCAGCCCCAGCATTTT. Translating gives CASSDTGSNQPQHF. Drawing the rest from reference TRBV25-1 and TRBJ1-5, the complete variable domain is EADIYQTPRYLVIGTGKKITLECSQTMGHDKMYWYQQDPGMELHLIHYSYGVNSTEKGDLSSESTVSRIRTEHFPLTLESARPSHTSQYLCASSDTGSNQPQHFGDGTRLSIL.

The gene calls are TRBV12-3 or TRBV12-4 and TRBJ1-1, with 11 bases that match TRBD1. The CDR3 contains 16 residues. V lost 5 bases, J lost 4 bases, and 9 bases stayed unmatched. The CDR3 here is CASSGQGAWIRTEAFF. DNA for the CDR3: TGTGCCAGCAGTGGACAGGGGGCTTGGATTCGCACTGAAGCTTTCTTT.